This T cell receptor (beta chain) was sequenced during a study of early T cells in non-severe SARS-CoV-2 infection (dated by TCRdb to about 2021). Turning to the overall study: Because TCR sequencing relied on bulk RNA taken from unsorted whole blood, pairing of alpha and beta chains was not possible.

Set within a cohort of healthcare workers in London, UK, this nested case-control study involved weekly PCR testing of nasopharyngeal swabs along with blood sampling. Healthcare workers were enrolled in the week of the UK lockdown, from 23 to 31 March 2020, and were followed every week for up to roughly 15 weeks. A few counts support this clonotype. Its target antigen remains unknown. Nothing much larger sits one base from this clone, and base qualities are not available. The CDR3 sequence holds 14 residues, the cysteine and phenylalanine included. The DNA shown is the 42-base CDR3, in frame from base 1. V is pared back by 2 bases and J by 0 bases, with 7 bases lying between the germline termini. Libraries came from 5' RACE. Sequencing was performed on a NextSeq 500. To correct for sequencing error and PCR bias, the TCR library protocol tagged individual cDNA molecules with unique molecular identifiers. Sequencing covered both TCR alpha and beta chains, and within each sample the abundances of alpha and beta sequences were tightly co-correlated. In the source study's methods: Decombinator V4 was used to annotate the V gene, J gene and CDR3 of the TCR sequences. Expanded TCRs were defined as changing significantly between any two time points under a Poisson model with p below 0.0001. TCR abundances were normalised to the total number of TCRs sequenced in each sample and reported as counts per million. TRAV1-2 paired with TRAJ12, TRAJ20 or TRAJ33 defined MAIT TCRs, while TRAV10 paired with TRAJ18 defined iNKT TCRs. VDJdb, accessed 1 November 2021, was searched for CMV, EBV and SARS-CoV-2 annotated TCRs, excluding TCRs annotated for multiple antigens. TCRdb trimmed public reads at Q25 via fastp, called clones via MiXCR and kept in-frame beta chains. One record per CDR3 amino acid sequence lists the most common genes and DNA. It is TCRdb's table, rather than the study itself, that gives the V and J calls and clone size. For this sample the table gives about 76,000 distinct CDR3 sequences, of which 11% were detected only once. The ten top clones hold about 4.8% of the sample.

Results the study describes overall, beyond this receptor: VDJdb matching was skewed toward anti-spike CD8 responses and likely underestimated virus-specific expansions, missing private and CD4 specificities.

The sequenced sample consisted of whole blood. In this chain, TRBV12-3 or TRBV12-4 is recombined with TRBJ1-1; the D gene lacks a confident call. The source is an adult who was a healthcare worker with PCR-confirmed SARS-CoV-2 infection or an uninfected control (not recorded which). The DNA sequence follows: TGTGCCAGCAGTTTAAGGCGATTGAACACTGAAGCTTTCTTT. Its translation is CASSLRRLNTEAFF.